This passage covers 22 T cell receptor beta chains from one sample sequenced in a study of OX40 agonist ivuxolimab in advanced cancers. The table came from immunoSEQ multiplex PCR; TCRdb's copy has only in-frame clones and leaves some out. This sample has about 48,000 clones, with 84% found just once. Sequences were derived from CD4+ or CD8+ T cells sorted from blood, sampled in a trial of the OX40 agonist ivuxolimab. The receptors were gathered from an adult with an advanced solid tumor such as melanoma, head and neck, liver or kidney cancer.

The table lists this clone with a few counts. The chain couples TRBV28 to TRBJ1-2; D unresolved. Germline-derived CDR1 and CDR2 are MDHEN and SYDVKM. This CDR3 region has 16 residues. Trimming removed 1 base from V and 1 base from J, with 13 bases in between. CDR3 in DNA: TGTGCCAGCAGTTTATTTGAGGCGATAAGTAACTATGGCTACACCTTC. This sequence encodes CASSLFEAISNYGYTF.

The V and J genes are TRBV7-3 and TRBJ2-1, with D tentatively TRBD1 (6 bases). The CDR3 is 13 amino acids. Between the trimmed V and J ends, which lost 7 bases and 10 bases, there was a span of 17 bases. Germline V lookup: CDR1 SGHTA, CDR2 FQGTGA. In DNA, the CDR3 is TGTGCCAGCACCCAGGGGCCTGGGGCAGAGCAGTTCTTC. Translation: CASTQGPGAEQFF. The full variable domain, with the rest looked up from reference TRBV7-3 and TRBJ2-1, is GAGVSQTPSNKVTEKGKYVELRCDPISGHTALYWYRQSLGQGPEFLIYFQGTGAADDSGLPNDRFFAVRPEGSVSTLKIQRTERGDSAVYLCASTQGPGAEQFFGPGTRLTVL.

The V gene is TRBV7-2, the J gene TRBJ2-3; D call uncertain. Germline lookup yields CDR1 SGHTA and CDR2 FQGNSA. The V end was cut by 4 bases, the J end by 3 bases, with 5 bases between. This CDR3 spans 12 amino acids. CDR3 DNA sequence: TGTGCCAGCAGCTCCCGTACAGATACGCAGTATTTT. Translating gives CASSSRTDTQYF.

This clone was counted once. The chain uses TRBV27 and TRBJ1-2; unclear D gene. This CDR3 is built from 14 residues. Germline V CDR1 and CDR2: MNHEY, SMNVEV (reference sequence). Between the trimmed V and J ends, which lost 0 bases and 3 bases, there was a span of 8 bases. The CDR3 loop is CASSLSGMYYGYTF. In DNA, the CDR3 is TGTGCCAGCAGTTTATCTGGGATGTACTATGGCTACACCTTC.

The rearrangement links TRBV5-1 to TRBJ1-2; 8 positions agree with TRBD1. The germline V gene has CDR1 SGHRS and CDR2 YFSETQ. This CDR3 comprises 15 residues. V shed 3 bases, J shed 6 bases, and the junction held 10 bases outside the gene matches. As DNA, the CDR3 is TGCGCCAGCAGCTCCAATCTGGACAGGGCCAATGGCTACACCTTC. It encodes CASSSNLDRANGYTF.

This rearrangement joins TRBV4-1 to TRBJ2-6; the D is unclear. Germline CDR1 is MGHRA and CDR2 is YSYEKL. V shed 5 bases and J shed 0 bases, with 5 bases lying between them. The CDR3 contains 14 residues. The CDR3 DNA reads as TGCGCCAGCAGCAGGGACTCTGGGGCCAACGTCCTGACTTTC. Translated, it gives CASSRDSGANVLTF.

The chain joins TRBV9 to TRBJ2-1; D remains unclear. V gave up 0 bases and J gave up 6 bases, with 10 bases separating them. This CDR3 contains 14 residues. Per the germline V gene, CDR1 is SGDLS and CDR2 is YYNGEE. CDR3 DNA sequence: TGTGCCAGCAGCGTAGAAGTGGCAGTCAATGAGCAGTTCTTC. Protein sequence: CASSVEVAVNEQFF.

The J gene is TRBJ2-7, the V gene TRBV7-3; weak D call: TRBD1 (6 bases). Trimming took off 5 bases at V and 6 bases at J, with 14 bases between the two ends. Germline V CDR1 and CDR2: SGHTA, FQGTGA. The CDR3 loop spans 13 amino acids. This CDR3 is CASSPSQGSEQYF. DNA of the CDR3: TGTGCCAGCAGCCCATCCCAGGGGAGCGAGCAGTACTTC.

The chain joins TRBV19 to TRBJ2-3; no reliable D call. V lost 5 bases, J lost 1 base, and 7 bases lay in between. This CDR3 has 13 amino acids. Per germline, CDR1 LNHDA and CDR2 SQIVND (reference sequence). The CDR3 DNA is TGTGCCAGTAGTCCCGAGGGCACAGATACGCAGTATTTT. It codes for CASSPEGTDTQYF.

The V and J genes are TRBV9 and TRBJ2-4, with 7 nucleotides matching TRBD2. There are 17 residues in the CDR3. V lost 0 bases and J lost 1; bases outside the gene matches: 7. Germline V gene data show CDR1 as SGDLS and CDR2 as YYNGEE. The CDR3 nucleotides read TGTGCCAGCAGCGTAGGAGAGGGAGGGGAGGCCAAAAACATTCAGTACTTC. Its protein product is CASSVGEGGEAKNIQYF.

This sequence joins TRBV23-1 and TRBJ1-2, with 8 bases aligning to TRBD1. TRBV23-1 is assigned to the ORF class and has an uncertain function. The junction had 8 bases not matched to a gene; V was cut back by 6 bases and J by 2 bases. CDR3 length: 15 amino acids. The CDR3 nucleotides are TGCGCCAGCAGCCCTGGGCACAGGGGGAACTATGGCTACACCTTC. Translation gives CASSPGHRGNYGYTF.

V usage is TRBV7-4 and J usage is TRBJ1-3, with a tentative D call TRBD1 (5 bases). Trimming stripped 5 bases from V and 0 bases from J, with 14 bases between. The CDR3 runs to 16 residues. The germline gives CDR1 SGHVT, CDR2 SQSDAQ. CDR3 in DNA: TGTGCCAGCAGCCTTACGGTGGGACCCTCTGGAAACACCATATATTTT. As protein: CASSLTVGPSGNTIYF.

This rearrangement joins TRBV5-1 to TRBJ2-7; D is perhaps TRBD1 (5 bases). CDR1 SGHRS and CDR2 YFSETQ come from the germline V gene. The ends were cut back, 0 bases at V and 1 base at J, with 11 bases in the middle. The CDR3 loop spans 15 amino acids. CDR3 in amino acids: CASSLVPDSSYEQYF. The DNA for the CDR3 is TGCGCCAGCAGCTTGGTCCCCGACAGTTCCTACGAGCAGTACTTC.

The rearrangement joins TRBV5-4 to TRBJ2-5; the D gene is possibly TRBD1 (6 bases). The CDR3 sequence is 14 residues long. Trimming removed 4 bases at V and 2 bases at J, with 12 bases between. Germline V gives CDR1 SGHNT, CDR2 YYREEE (reference sequence). The CDR3 nucleotides read TGTGCCAGCAGCCCGGGACAACGACAAGAGACCCAGTACTTC. This codes for CASSPGQRQETQYF. Supplemented by reference TRBV5-4 and TRBJ2-5, the full variable domain reads ETGVTQSPTHLIKTRGQQVTLRCSSQSGHNTVSWYQQALGQGPQFIFQYYREEENGRGNFPPRFSGLQFPNYSSELNVNALELDDSALYLCASSPGQRQETQYFGPGTRLLVL.

V usage is TRBV9 and J usage is TRBJ2-1; weak D call: TRBD2 (5 bases). Germline CDR1 and CDR2: SGDLS and YYNGEE. The V gene lost 2 bases and the J gene lost 4 bases, with 13 bases spanning the gap. The CDR3 is 15 amino acids. The CDR3 region is CASSVGLQGYNEQFF. The CDR3 region has the DNA TGTGCCAGCAGCGTTGGACTCCAAGGTTACAATGAGCAGTTCTTC.

The chain recombines TRBV4-2 with TRBJ2-1, with D perhaps assigned TRBD1 or TRBD2 (5 bases each). Looked up from germline, CDR1 is LGHNA and CDR2 is YNFKEQ. CDR3 length equals 15 residues. The ends were cut back, 5 bases at V and 6 bases at J, with 17 bases in the middle. CDR3 in DNA: TGTGCCAGCAGCGTTAGACCCGGGACGACCAATGAGCAGTTCTTC. Amino acid sequence: CASSVRPGTTNEQFF.

This rearrangement joins TRBV11-2 to TRBJ2-7; D not resolved. The V and J ends lost 4 bases and 12 bases respectively, with 16 bases between them. The germline V gene has CDR1 SGHAT and CDR2 FQNNGV. The CDR3 runs to 12 residues. The CDR3 region is CASSSDPSSAYF. CDR3 nucleotide sequence: TGTGCCAGCAGCTCGGACCCTAGTTCGGCGTACTTC.

This clone is a singleton in its sample. The gene calls are TRBV28 and TRBJ1-5; D might be TRBD1 (6 bases). In germline, CDR1 is MDHEN, CDR2 SYDVKM. This CDR3 contains 14 residues. Between the trimmed V and J ends, which lost 5 bases and 1 base, there was a span of 9 bases. Here the CDR3 reads CASSQTGSNQPQHF. CDR3 DNA sequence: TGTGCCAGCAGTCAAACAGGGAGCAATCAGCCCCAGCATTTT.

This clone was counted only a few times. The J gene is TRBJ1-1, the V gene TRBV4-1, with no clear D. The V end lost 4 bases, the J end lost 10 bases, and 16 bases lay between the germline ends. Germline lookup yields CDR1 MGHRA and CDR2 YSYEKL. CDR3 length: 13 amino acids. The CDR3 DNA sequence: TGCGCCAGCAGCCCCTCGTCAGCGGCGGGAGCTTTCTTT. This translates into CASSPSSAAGAFF.

In nucleotides, the CDR3 is TGTGCCAGCAGATTGGTTCCCCGGGAGACCCAGTACTTC. This codes for CASRLVPRETQYF. V is TRBV6-1 and J is TRBJ2-5; D remains ambiguous. Germline V gene sequence: CDR1 MNHNS, CDR2 SASEGT. Trimming pared 6 bases from V and 5 bases from J, leaving 13 bases between. This CDR3 is 13 amino acids long.

This chain joins TRBV30 and TRBJ1-6; D may be TRBD1 (5 bases). The germline V gene has CDR1 GTSNPN and CDR2 SVGIG (reference sequence). V gave up 4 bases and J gave up 7 bases, with 11 bases separating them. The CDR3 extends over 13 amino acids. The CDR3: CAWNGAENSPLHF. The DNA for the CDR3 is TGTGCCTGGAACGGGGCAGAAAATTCACCCCTCCACTTT.

The V and J genes are TRBV12-5 and TRBJ2-5, with D perhaps TRBD1 (5 bases). This CDR3 region has 14 residues. V was cut by 2 bases and J by 5 bases, with 12 bases left in between. The V gene's germline CDR1 is LGHNT and CDR2 FRNRAP. The CDR3 here is CASGLQGFGETQYF. CDR3 coding DNA: TGTGCTAGTGGTTTGCAGGGTTTTGGGGAGACCCAGTACTTC.